This is a list of T cell receptor beta chains from one sample in a study of T cell responses to AZD1222 COVID-19 vaccine. Produced via immunoSEQ multiplex PCR; TCRdb's table is partial and in-frame only. Seen here are 120,000 or so clones, roughly 88% observed once, and the top ten hold roughly a quarter. The source was peripheral blood, collected 28 days after the second AZD1222 dose. The receptors were gathered from an adult who received the AZD1222 COVID-19 vaccine. Each CDR3 is given without its conserved first and last residue. Each record gives: V gene, J gene, CDR3 protein.

TRBV29-1	TRBJ1-1	SVETLGNTEAF
TRBV21-1	TRBJ2-2	ASTNVPGERSNTGELF
TRBV29-1	TRBJ1-2	SAGTDYGYT
TRBV7-9	TRBJ1-2	ASSLWDPEGGYT
TRBV5-1	TRBJ1-1	ASSPGPPNTEAF
TRBV28	TRBJ1-2	ASSLLNAGYLYGYT
TRBV12-3/TRBV12-4	TRBJ2-3	AVTQGSTDTQY
TRBV6-2/TRBV6-3	TRBJ2-2	ASSPRHVLTGELF
TRBV6-4	TRBJ1-1	ASSEGTGRAF
TRBV24-1	TRBJ1-2	ATSRGTQYGYT
TRBV7-2	TRBJ1-6	ASSQLLDSILYNSPLH
TRBV5-1	TRBJ1-6	ASSPRGRANNSPLH
TRBV28	TRBJ2-5	ASRQGRETQY
TRBV30	TRBJ1-6	AWGDSSSYNSPLH
TRBV27	TRBJ2-3	ASSLASTDTQY
TRBV4-3	TRBJ2-5	ASSLSPGETQY
TRBV30	TRBJ1-4	AWSGLRQGNEKLF
TRBV7-2	TRBJ1-1	ASSLYQGAMGTEAF
TRBV9	TRBJ2-3	ASSVEGLGTQY
TRBV28	TRBJ2-2	ASSLRDGYTGELF
TRBV18	TRBJ2-1	ASTSGGVNEQF
TRBV27	TRBJ2-5	ASRRGLLQETQY
TRBV6-5	TRBJ2-6	ASSSPQSSGANVLT
TRBV16	TRBJ2-4	ASSHYEGSGAKNIQY
TRBV27	TRBJ2-7	ASILRARPHEQY
TRBV6-2/TRBV6-3	TRBJ1-1	ASRPDREGKAF
TRBV2	TRBJ1-6	ARRTGPSSYNSPLH
TRBV6-5	TRBJ1-1	ASRDRTSEAF
TRBV4-1	TRBJ1-2	ASSQDFYRDQLSGYT
TRBV5-1	TRBJ1-3	ASSLGSSGNTIY
TRBV7-8	TRBJ2-5	ASSFTWGQETQY
TRBV6-5	TRBJ2-1	ASSSLPVSYNEQF
TRBV28	TRBJ1-5	ASRVGWGSNQPQH
TRBV6-4	TRBJ1-2	ASSPNRGSYGYT
TRBV7-2	TRBJ2-7	ASSFRQGAYEQY
TRBV24-1	TRBJ1-4	ATSDLSGTGYVYLRTNEKLF